This entry lists 21 T cell receptor beta chains sequenced from one sample in a study of control samples from healthy donors and cancer patients. Method: immunoSEQ multiplex PCR; TCRdb's copy keeps in-frame clones and lacks some. There are fewer than 150,000 clones in the sample; roughly 92% occur only once, and 7.8% lies in the top ten. Input material: blood. These receptors all come from a woman aged 18-35 years in good health.

This chain connects TRBV19 to TRBJ1-3, with a possible D match to TRBD1 (5 bases). V was clipped by 6 bases and J by 2 bases, with 17 bases between them. The CDR3 is made up of 16 amino acids. Germline values: CDR1 LNHDA, CDR2 SQIVND (reference sequence). The CDR3 DNA follows: TGTGCCAGTAGCCCCGCAGGGACCAGGGCTGGAAACACCATATATTTT. It encodes CASSPAGTRAGNTIYF.

V and J are TRBV9 and TRBJ2-1, with 13 bases lining up with TRBD2. The CDR3 runs 15 residues. V was pared by 4 bases and J by 6 bases, with 4 bases of the junction left unmatched. Germline V gene lookup returns CDR1 SGDLS and CDR2 YYNGEE. CDR3 sequence: CASSQTSGRANEQFF. The CDR3 region has the DNA TGTGCCAGCAGCCAAACTAGCGGGAGGGCCAATGAGCAGTTCTTC.

The chain is built from TRBV12-3 or TRBV12-4 and TRBJ1-1; no definite D call. With 3 bases removed from V and 1 base from J, the gap between germline ends came to 6 bases. The CDR3 is made up of 13 amino acids. CDR3 amino acids: CASSFQENTEAFF. CDR3 DNA: TGTGCCAGCAGTTTTCAGGAGAACACTGAAGCTTTCTTT.

The V call is TRBV30, the J call TRBJ2-4; 7 nucleotides agree with TRBD1. V lost 0 bases and J lost 0; bases outside the gene matches: 14. The CDR3 covers 19 residues. Germline CDR1 and CDR2: GTSNPN and SVGIG (reference sequence). The CDR3 protein is CAWSVRGQGVLVAKNIQYF. CDR3 in DNA: TGTGCCTGGAGTGTAAGGGGGCAGGGGGTTCTAGTAGCCAAAAACATTCAGTACTTC.

The chain has TRBV5-1 and TRBJ2-5; maybe TRBD1 (5 bases). Germline V gene lookup returns CDR1 SGHRS and CDR2 YFSETQ. V gave up 4 bases and J gave up 0 bases, with 7 bases separating them. The CDR3 consists of 13 residues. The CDR3 reads CASSRQYQETQYF. The CDR3 nucleotides are TGCGCCAGCAGCCGACAGTACCAAGAGACCCAGTACTTC.

The chain joins TRBV27 to TRBJ2-2, with 8 bases identical to TRBD1. Trimming took 3 bases from V and 3 from J; bases not matched to a gene: 3. Germline V CDR1 and CDR2: MNHEY, SMNVEV (reference sequence). CDR3 length: 15 amino acids. CDR3 amino acids: CASSLDRVYTGELFF. DNA for the CDR3: TGTGCCAGCAGTTTGGACAGGGTTTACACCGGGGAGCTGTTTTTT.

V is TRBV13 and J is TRBJ2-7; 7 bases map to TRBD1. The germline V gene encodes CDR1 PRHDT and CDR2 FYEKMQ (reference sequence). This CDR3 is 15 amino acids long. The J segment lost 3 bases and the V segment lost 5 bases, leaving 10 bases of the junction unmatched. CDR3 DNA sequence: TGTGCCAGCAGCGCTTTCATGGGGGACAGCTACGAGCAGTACTTC. This sequence encodes CASSAFMGDSYEQYF.

The V gene is TRBV27, the J gene TRBJ2-7; D remains unclear. Trimming cost V 8 bases and J 1 base, with 6 bases left between them. The CDR3 runs to 11 residues. Per germline, CDR1 MNHEY and CDR2 SMNVEV (reference sequence). The CDR3 here is CASGSSYEQYF. The CDR3 DNA reads TGTGCCAGCGGCTCTTCCTACGAGCAGTACTTC.

This chain connects TRBV7-9 to TRBJ2-3, with D perhaps matching TRBD2 (6 bases). This CDR3 region has 17 residues. Germline CDR1 and CDR2: SEHNR and FQNEAQ (reference sequence). Trimming took 4 bases from V and 4 from J, leaving 21 bases between them. In DNA, the CDR3 is TGTGCCAGCAGCTACTTCAGGCCCAGGGCGGGGTCAGATACGCAGTATTTT. It yields the protein CASSYFRPRAGSDTQYF.

The chain combines TRBV28 with TRBJ1-2, with TRBD1 matching over 9 bases. The ends lost 5 bases at V and 5 bases at J; junction bases unmatched: 15. CDR3 length equals 17 residues. Germline CDR1 reads MDHEN; CDR2 reads SYDVKM. The CDR3 region is CASSGTGTGSVLYGYTF. The CDR3 DNA sequence: TGTGCCAGCAGTGGGACCGGGACAGGGTCCGTTCTTTATGGCTACACCTTC.

The genes are TRBV12-3 or TRBV12-4 and TRBJ2-1, with 7 bases aligning to TRBD2. The CDR3 is 13 residues long. The V and J ends lost 5 bases and 9 bases, in that order; junction bases with no gene match: 7. The CDR3 bases are TGTGCCAGCAGTAGTAGCGGGTTTGCTGAGCAGTTCTTC. Translated: CASSSSGFAEQFF.

In this sample, this clone turned up once. V and J are TRBV6-2 or TRBV6-3 and TRBJ1-2; D is unclear. The CDR3 extends over 12 amino acids. Germline V gene data show CDR1 as MNHEY and CDR2 as SVGEGT. Trimming stripped 6 bases from V and 5 bases from J, with 10 bases between. CDR3 nucleotides: TGTGCCAGCAGCCTCTACTCTTATGGCTACACCTTC. Its translation is CASSLYSYGYTF.

The V call is TRBV12-3 or TRBV12-4, the J call TRBJ2-2; a possible D gene is TRBD2 (7 bases). Trimming stripped 3 bases from V and 8 bases from J, with 10 bases between. The CDR3 is 13 amino acids. CDR3 coding DNA: TGTGCCAGCAGTTTCAGGGGAGGGGGGGAGCTGTTTTTT. It specifies CASSFRGGGELFF.

The chain employs TRBV3-1 (or the pseudogene TRBV3-2) and TRBJ2-3, with TRBD2 matching 8 bases. The V gene end was trimmed by 3 bases and the J gene end by 0 bases; junction bases not matched to a gene: 5. Germline CDR1 LGHDT, CDR2 YNNKEL (reference sequence). CDR3 length equals 16 residues. The CDR3 spells CASSQVAGRSTDTQYF. CDR3 DNA: TGTGCCAGCAGCCAGGTAGCGGGGAGGAGCACAGATACGCAGTATTTT.

The chain is built from TRBV30 and TRBJ1-1, with TRBD1 matching 8 bases. Germline V gene sequence: CDR1 GTSNPN, CDR2 SVGIG (reference sequence). The CDR3 totals 17 residues. The V and J ends lost 1 base and 0 bases, in that order; junction bases with no gene match: 10. CDR3 DNA: TGTGCCTGGAGTGCCACTCGGGACAGGTGGGTGAACACTGAAGCTTTCTTT. Translated, it gives CAWSATRDRWVNTEAFF. Combining the CDR3 with reference TRBV30 and TRBJ1-1 gives the whole variable domain SQTIHQWPATLVQPVGSPLSLECTVEGTSNPNLYWYRQAAGRGLQLLFYSVGIGQISSEVPQNLSASRPQDRQFILSSKKLLLSDSGFYLCAWSATRDRWVNTEAFFGQGTRLTVV.

The gene calls are TRBV3-1 (or the pseudogene TRBV3-2) and TRBJ2-2, with D hard to call. Germline V gives CDR1 LGHDT, CDR2 YNNKEL (reference sequence). The V and J ends lost 5 bases and 0 bases respectively, with 7 bases between them. This CDR3 contains 14 residues. Written as DNA, the CDR3 is TGTGCCAGCAGCTTGTACGCGAACACCGGGGAGCTGTTTTTT. Residues: CASSLYANTGELFF.

This clone was observed a few times. J is TRBJ1-1 and V is TRBV5-4; TRBD1 is a possible D gene (6 bases). Trimming removed 4 bases at V and 4 bases at J, with 11 bases between. The CDR3 covers 13 residues. Germline assignment: CDR1 SGHNT and CDR2 YYREEE (reference sequence). The CDR3 reads CASSPDSPTEAFF. DNA for the CDR3: TGTGCCAGCAGCCCGGACAGTCCCACTGAAGCTTTCTTT.

The V call is TRBV4-3, the J call TRBJ1-1, with 8 bases fitting TRBD1. The V segment lost 4 bases and the J segment 5 bases; nucleotides outside the gene matches: 12. CDR3 length: 16 residues. Germline V gene sequence: CDR1 LGHNA, CDR2 YSLEER. CDR3 in DNA: TGCGCCAGCAGCCTAGGCAGGGGGCTTTTTGGGACTGAAGCTTTCTTT. Residues: CASSLGRGLFGTEAFF.

This chain's CDR3 is CASAYRGSYTEAFF. CDR3 DNA sequence: TGTGCCAGCGCCTACAGGGGATCTTACACTGAAGCTTTCTTT. The V gene is TRBV27, the J gene TRBJ1-1; 7 bases line up with TRBD1. V gave up 8 bases and J gave up 3 bases; unmatched junction bases: 9. Germline V lookup: CDR1 MNHEY, CDR2 SMNVEV (reference sequence). This CDR3 spans 14 amino acids.

This rearrangement joins TRBV5-1 to TRBJ2-7; 10 bases map to TRBD1. This CDR3 has 16 amino acids. Trimming at V came to 1 base and at J to 3 bases, leaving 7 bases not matched to a gene. Looked up from germline, CDR1 is SGHRS and CDR2 is YFSETQ. Written as DNA, the CDR3 is TGCGCCAGCAGCTTGCGGTTTGGGACAGGGGACTACGAGCAGTACTTC. It encodes CASSLRFGTGDYEQYF.

This chain connects TRBV27 to TRBJ2-7; 9 bases are a match to TRBD1. This CDR3 has 13 residues. Germline assignment: CDR1 MNHEY and CDR2 SMNVEV (reference sequence). The V gene end was trimmed by 3 bases and the J gene end by 4 bases; junction bases not matched to a gene: 1. The CDR3 sequence: CASSFDRGYEQYF. In DNA, the CDR3 is TGTGCCAGCAGTTTTGACAGGGGGTACGAGCAGTACTTC.